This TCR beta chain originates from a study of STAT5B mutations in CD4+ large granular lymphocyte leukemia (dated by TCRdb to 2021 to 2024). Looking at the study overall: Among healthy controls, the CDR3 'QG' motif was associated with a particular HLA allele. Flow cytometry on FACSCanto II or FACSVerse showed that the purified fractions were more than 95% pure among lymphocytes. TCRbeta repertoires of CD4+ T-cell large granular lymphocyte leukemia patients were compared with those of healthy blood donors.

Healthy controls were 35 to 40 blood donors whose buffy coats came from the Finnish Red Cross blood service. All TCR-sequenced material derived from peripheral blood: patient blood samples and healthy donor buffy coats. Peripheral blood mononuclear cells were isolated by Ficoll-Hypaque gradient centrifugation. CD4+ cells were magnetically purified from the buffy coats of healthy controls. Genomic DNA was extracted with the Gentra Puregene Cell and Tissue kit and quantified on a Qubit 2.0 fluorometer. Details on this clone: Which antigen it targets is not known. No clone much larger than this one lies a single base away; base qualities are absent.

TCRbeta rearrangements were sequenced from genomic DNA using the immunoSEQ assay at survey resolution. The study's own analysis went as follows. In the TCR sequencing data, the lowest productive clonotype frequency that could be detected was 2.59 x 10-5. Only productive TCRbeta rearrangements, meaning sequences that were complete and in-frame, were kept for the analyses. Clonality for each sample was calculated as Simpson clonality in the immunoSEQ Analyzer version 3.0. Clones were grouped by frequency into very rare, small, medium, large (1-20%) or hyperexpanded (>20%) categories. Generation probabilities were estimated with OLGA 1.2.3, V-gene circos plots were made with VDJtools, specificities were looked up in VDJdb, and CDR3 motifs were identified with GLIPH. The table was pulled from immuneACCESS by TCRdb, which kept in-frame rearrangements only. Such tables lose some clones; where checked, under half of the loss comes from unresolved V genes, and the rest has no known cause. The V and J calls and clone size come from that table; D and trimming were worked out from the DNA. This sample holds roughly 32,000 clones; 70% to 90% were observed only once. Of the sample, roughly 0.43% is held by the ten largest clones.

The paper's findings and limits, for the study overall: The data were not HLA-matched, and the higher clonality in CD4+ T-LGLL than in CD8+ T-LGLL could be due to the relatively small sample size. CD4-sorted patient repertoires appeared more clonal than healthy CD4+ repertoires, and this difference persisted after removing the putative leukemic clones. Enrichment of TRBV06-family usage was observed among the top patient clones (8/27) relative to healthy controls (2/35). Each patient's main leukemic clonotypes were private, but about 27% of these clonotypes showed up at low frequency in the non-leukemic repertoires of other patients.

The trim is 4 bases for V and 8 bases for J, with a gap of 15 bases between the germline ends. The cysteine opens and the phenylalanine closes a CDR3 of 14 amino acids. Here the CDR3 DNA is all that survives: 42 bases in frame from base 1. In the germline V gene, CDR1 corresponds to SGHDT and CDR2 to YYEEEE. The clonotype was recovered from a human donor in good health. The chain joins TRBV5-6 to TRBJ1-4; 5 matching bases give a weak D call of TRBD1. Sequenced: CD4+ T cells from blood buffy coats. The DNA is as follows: TGTGCCAGCAGCCTCAAAGGGGCGGGGGAAAAACTGTTTTTT. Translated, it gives CASSLKGAGEKLFF.